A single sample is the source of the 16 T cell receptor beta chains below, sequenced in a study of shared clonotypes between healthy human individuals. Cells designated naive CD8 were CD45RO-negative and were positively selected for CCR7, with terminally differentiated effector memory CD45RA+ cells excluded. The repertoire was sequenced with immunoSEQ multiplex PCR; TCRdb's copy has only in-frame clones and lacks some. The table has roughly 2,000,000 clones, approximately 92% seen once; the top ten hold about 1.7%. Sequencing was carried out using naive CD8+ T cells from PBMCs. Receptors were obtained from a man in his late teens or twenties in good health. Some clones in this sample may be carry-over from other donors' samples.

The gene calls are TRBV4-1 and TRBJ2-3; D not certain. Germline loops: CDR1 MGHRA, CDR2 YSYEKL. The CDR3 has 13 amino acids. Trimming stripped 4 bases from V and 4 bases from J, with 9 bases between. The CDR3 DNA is TGCGCCAGCAGCCCCCGCCGGCCAGATACGCAGTATTTT. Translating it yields CASSPRRPDTQYF.

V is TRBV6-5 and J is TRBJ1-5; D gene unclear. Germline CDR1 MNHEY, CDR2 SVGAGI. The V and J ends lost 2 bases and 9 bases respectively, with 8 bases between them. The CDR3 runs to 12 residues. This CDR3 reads CASSYPSGPQHF. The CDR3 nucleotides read TGTGCCAGCAGTTACCCCTCGGGGCCCCAGCATTTT.

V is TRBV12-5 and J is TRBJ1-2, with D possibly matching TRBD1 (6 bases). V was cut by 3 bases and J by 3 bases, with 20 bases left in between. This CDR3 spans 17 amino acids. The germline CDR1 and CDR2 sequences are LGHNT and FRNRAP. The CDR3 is CASGFNLPGGGHYGYTF. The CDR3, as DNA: TGTGCTAGTGGTTTCAACCTGCCTGGGGGCGGACACTATGGCTACACCTTC. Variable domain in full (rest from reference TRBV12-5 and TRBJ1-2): DARVTQTPRHKVTEMGQEVTMRCQPILGHNTVFWYRQTMMQGLELLAYFRNRAPLDDSGMPKDRFSAEMPDATLATLKIQPSEPRDSAVYFCASGFNLPGGGHYGYTFGSGTRLTVV.

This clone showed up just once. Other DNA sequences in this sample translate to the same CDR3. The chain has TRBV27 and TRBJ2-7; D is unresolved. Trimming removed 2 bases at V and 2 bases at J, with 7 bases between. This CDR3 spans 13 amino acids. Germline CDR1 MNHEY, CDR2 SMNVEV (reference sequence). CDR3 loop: CASSLRRTYEQYF. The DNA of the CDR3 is TGTGCCAGCAGTTTACGGAGAACCTACGAGCAGTACTTC.

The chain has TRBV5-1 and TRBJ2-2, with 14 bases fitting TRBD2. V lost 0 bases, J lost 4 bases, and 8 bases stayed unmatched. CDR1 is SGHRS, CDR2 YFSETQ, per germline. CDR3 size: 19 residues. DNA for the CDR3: TGCGCCAGCAGCTTGGCCCGACTAGCGGGAGGGCCGGGCACCGGGGAGCTGTTTTTT. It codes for CASSLARLAGGPGTGELFF. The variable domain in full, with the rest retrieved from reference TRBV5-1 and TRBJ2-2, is KAGVTQTPRYLIKTRGQQVTLSCSPISGHRSVSWYQQTPGQGLQFLFEYFSETQRNKGNFPGRFSGRQFSNSRSEMNVSTLELGDSALYLCASSLARLAGGPGTGELFFGEGSRLTVL.

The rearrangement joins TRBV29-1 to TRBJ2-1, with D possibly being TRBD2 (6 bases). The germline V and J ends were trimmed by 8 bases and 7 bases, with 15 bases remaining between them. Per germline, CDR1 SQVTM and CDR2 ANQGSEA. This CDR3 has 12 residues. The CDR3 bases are TGCAGCATGGGACTTCACTGGAATGAGCAGTTCTTC. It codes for CSMGLHWNEQFF.

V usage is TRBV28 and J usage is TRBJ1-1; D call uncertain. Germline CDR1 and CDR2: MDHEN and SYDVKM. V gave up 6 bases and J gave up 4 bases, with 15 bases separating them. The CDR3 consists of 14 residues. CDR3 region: CASSPEGHFTEAFF. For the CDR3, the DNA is TGTGCCAGCAGCCCTGAGGGCCACTTCACTGAAGCTTTCTTT.

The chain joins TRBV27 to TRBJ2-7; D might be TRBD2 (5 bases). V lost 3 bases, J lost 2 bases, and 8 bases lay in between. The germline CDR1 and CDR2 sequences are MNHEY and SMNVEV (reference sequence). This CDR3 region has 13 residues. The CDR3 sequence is CASSFGKAYEQYF. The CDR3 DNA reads TGTGCCAGCAGTTTCGGGAAGGCCTACGAGCAGTACTTC.

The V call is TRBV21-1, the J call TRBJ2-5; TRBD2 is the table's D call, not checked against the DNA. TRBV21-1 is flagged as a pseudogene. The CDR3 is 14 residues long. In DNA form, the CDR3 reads TGTGCCAGCACCGTAGCGGGAGAGGCCGAGACCCAGTACTTC. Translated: CASTVAGEAETQYF.

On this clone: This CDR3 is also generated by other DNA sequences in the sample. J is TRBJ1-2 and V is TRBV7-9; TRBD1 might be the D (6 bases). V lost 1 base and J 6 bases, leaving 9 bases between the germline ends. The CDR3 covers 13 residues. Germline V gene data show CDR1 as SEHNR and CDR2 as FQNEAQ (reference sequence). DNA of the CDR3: TGTGCCAGCAGCTTAGGGGGGGCTCATGGCTACACCTTC. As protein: CASSLGGAHGYTF.

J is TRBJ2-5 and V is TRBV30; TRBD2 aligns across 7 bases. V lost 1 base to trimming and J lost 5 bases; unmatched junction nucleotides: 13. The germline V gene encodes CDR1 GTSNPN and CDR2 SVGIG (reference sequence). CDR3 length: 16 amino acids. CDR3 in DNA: TGTGCCTGGAGTGGCACCGTCGGGAGGCCGGAGGAGACCCAGTACTTC. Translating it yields CAWSGTVGRPEETQYF.

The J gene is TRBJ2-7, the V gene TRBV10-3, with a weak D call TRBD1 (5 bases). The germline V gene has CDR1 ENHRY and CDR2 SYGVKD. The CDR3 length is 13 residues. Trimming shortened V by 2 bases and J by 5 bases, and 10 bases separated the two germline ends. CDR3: CAISEPRGDEQYF. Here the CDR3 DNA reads TGTGCCATCAGTGAGCCAAGGGGTGACGAGCAGTACTTC.

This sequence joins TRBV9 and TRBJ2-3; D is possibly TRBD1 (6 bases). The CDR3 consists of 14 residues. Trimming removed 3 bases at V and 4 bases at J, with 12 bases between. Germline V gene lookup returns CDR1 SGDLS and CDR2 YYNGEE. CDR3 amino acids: CASSGRTVADTQYF. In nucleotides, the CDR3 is TGTGCCAGCAGCGGACGGACAGTGGCAGATACGCAGTATTTT. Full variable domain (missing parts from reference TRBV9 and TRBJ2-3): DSGVTQTPKHLITATGQRVTLRCSPRSGDLSVYWYQQSLDQGLQFLIQYYNGEERAKGNILERFSAQQFPDLHSELNLSSLELGDSALYFCASSGRTVADTQYFGPGTRLTVL.

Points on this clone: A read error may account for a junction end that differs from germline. This chain's CDR3 is CASSVSLDRVNIEAFF. The CDR3 nucleotides are TGTGCCAGCAGCGTATCCTTGGATAGGGTGAACATTGAAGCTTTCTTT. The chain is built from TRBV9 and TRBJ1-1; D unclear. The CDR3 runs to 16 residues. In germline, CDR1 is SGDLS, CDR2 YYNGEE. The entire variable domain, with the rest obtained from reference TRBV9 and TRBJ1-1, is as follows: DSGVTQTPKHLITATGQRVTLRCSPRSGDLSVYWYQQSLDQGLQFLIQYYNGEERAKGNILERFSAQQFPDLHSELNLSSLELGDSALYFCASSVSLDRVNIEAFFGQGTRLTVV.

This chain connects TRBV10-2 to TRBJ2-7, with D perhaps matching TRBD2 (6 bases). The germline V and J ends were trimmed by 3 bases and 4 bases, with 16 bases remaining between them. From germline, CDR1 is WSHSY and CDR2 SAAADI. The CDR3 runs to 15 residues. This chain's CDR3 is CASSEAGQGGYEQYF. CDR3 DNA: TGCGCCAGCAGTGAAGCTGGGCAGGGAGGTTACGAGCAGTACTTC.

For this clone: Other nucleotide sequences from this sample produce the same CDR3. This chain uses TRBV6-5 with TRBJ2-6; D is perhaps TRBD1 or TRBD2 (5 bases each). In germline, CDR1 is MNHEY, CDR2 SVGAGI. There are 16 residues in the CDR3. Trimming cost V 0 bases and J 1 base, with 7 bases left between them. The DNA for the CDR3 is TGTGCCAGCAGTTACTCTGGGGGATCTGGGGCCAACGTCCTGACTTTC. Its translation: CASSYSGGSGANVLTF.